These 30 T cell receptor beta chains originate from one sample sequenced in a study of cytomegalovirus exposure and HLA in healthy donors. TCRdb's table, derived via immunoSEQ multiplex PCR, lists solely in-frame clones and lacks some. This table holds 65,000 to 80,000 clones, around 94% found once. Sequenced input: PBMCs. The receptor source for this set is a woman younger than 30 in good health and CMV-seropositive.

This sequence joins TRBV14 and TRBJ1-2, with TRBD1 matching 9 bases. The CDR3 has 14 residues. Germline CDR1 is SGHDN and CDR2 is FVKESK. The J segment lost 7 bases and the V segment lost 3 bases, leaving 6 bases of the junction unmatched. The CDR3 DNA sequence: TGTGCCAGCAGCCAGTCGGGACAGGGAAGTGGCTACACCTTC. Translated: CASSQSGQGSGYTF.

The CDR3 region is CASSSDSGYEQFF. CDR3 coding DNA: TGTGCCAGCAGCTCCGACAGTGGGTATGAGCAGTTCTTC. The chain is built from TRBV5-6 and TRBJ2-1; maybe TRBD1 (5 bases). The CDR3 totals 13 residues. Trimming cost V 3 bases and J 8 bases, with 12 bases left between them. Germline V gene sequence: CDR1 SGHDT, CDR2 YYEEEE.

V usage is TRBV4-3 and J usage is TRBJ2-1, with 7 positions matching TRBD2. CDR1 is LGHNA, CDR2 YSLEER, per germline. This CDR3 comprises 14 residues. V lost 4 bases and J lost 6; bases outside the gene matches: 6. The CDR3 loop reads CASSPRTSANEQFF. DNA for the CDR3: TGCGCCAGCAGCCCCCGGACTAGTGCCAATGAGCAGTTCTTC.

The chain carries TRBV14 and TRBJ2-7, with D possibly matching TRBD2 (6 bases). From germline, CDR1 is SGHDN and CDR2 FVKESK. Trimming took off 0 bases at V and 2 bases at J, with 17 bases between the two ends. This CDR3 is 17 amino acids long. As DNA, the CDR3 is TGTGCCAGCAGCCAAGACGATAGCGGACTATCCCCCTACGAGCAGTACTTC. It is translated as CASSQDDSGLSPYEQYF.

The CDR3 sequence: CASSLDLLGGETQYF. The CDR3 DNA follows: TGTGCCAGCAGCTTAGATCTCCTGGGCGGGGAGACCCAGTACTTC. The V gene is TRBV11-2, the J gene TRBJ2-5; weak D call: TRBD2 (5 bases). The germline gives CDR1 SGHAT, CDR2 FQNNGV. The CDR3 runs to 15 residues. Trimming removed 0 bases from V and 5 bases from J, with 13 bases in between.

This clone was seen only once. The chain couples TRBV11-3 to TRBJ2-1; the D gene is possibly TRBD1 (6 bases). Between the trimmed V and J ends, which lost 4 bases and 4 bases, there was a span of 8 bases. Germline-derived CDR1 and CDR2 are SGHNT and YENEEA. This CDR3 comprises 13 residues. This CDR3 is CASSSGQYNEQFF. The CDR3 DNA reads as TGTGCCAGCAGCTCCGGACAGTACAATGAGCAGTTCTTC.

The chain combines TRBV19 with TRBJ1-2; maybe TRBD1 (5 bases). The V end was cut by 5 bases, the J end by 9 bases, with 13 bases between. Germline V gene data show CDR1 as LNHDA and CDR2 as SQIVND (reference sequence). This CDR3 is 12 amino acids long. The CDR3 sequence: CASSPVGGSYTF. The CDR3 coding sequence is TGTGCCAGTAGTCCGGTCGGGGGGAGCTACACCTTC.

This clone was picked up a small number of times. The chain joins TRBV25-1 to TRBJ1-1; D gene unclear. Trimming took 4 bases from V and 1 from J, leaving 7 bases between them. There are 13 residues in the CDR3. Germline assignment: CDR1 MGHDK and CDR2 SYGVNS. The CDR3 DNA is TGTGCCAGCAGTGTACAGCCGAACACTGAAGCTTTCTTT. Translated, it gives CASSVQPNTEAFF.

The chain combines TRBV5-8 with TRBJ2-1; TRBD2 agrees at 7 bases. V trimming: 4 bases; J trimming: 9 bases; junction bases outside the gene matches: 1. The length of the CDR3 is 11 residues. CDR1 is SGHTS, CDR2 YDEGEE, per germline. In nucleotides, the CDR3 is TGTGCCAGCAGCGGGAGGGGTGAGCAGTTCTTC. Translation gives CASSGRGEQFF.

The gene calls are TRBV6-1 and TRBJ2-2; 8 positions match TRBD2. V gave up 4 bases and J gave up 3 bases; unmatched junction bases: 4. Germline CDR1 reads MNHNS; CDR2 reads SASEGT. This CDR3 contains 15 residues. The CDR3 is CASSVTSGDTGELFF. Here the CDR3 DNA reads TGTGCCAGCAGTGTAACTAGCGGAGACACCGGGGAGCTGTTTTTT.

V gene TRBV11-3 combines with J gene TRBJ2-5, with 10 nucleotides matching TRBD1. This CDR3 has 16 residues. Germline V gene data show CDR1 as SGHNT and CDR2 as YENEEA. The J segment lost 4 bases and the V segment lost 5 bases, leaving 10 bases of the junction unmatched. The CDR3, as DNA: TGTGCCAGCAGCCCCCGGACAGGGGGTTTCCGAGAGACCCAGTACTTC. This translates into CASSPRTGGFRETQYF.

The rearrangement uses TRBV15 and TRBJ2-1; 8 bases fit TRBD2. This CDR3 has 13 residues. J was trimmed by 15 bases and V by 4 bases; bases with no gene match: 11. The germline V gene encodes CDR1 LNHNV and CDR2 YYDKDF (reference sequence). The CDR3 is CATSNTSGNGGFF. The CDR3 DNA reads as TGTGCCACCAGCAACACTAGCGGAAATGGGGGGTTCTTC.

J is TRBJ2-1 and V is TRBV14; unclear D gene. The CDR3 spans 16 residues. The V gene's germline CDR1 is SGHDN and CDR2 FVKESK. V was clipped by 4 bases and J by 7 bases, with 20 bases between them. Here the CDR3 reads CASSPTQDSDGNEQFF. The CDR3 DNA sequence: TGTGCCAGCAGCCCGACCCAAGACTCCGATGGGAATGAGCAGTTCTTC.

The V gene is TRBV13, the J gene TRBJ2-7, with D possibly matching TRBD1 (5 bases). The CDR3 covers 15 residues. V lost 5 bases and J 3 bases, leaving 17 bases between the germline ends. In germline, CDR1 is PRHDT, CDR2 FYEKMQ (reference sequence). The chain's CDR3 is CASSVTGFQGYEQYF. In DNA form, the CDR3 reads TGTGCCAGCAGCGTAACCGGGTTCCAGGGCTACGAGCAGTACTTC.

The CDR3 reads CASSYRQGADSEAFF. CDR3 bases: TGTGCCAGCAGCTACCGTCAGGGGGCGGACTCTGAAGCTTTCTTT. This chain uses TRBV13 with TRBJ1-1; 8 bases are a match to TRBD1. The CDR3 extends over 15 amino acids. Losses at the gene ends were 4 bases for V and 6 bases for J; bases not matched to a gene: 10. The germline V gene encodes CDR1 PRHDT and CDR2 FYEKMQ (reference sequence).

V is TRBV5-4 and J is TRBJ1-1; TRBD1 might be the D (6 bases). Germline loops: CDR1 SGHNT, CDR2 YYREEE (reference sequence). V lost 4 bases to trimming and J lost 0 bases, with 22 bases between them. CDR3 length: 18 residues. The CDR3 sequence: CASSQDGDMRRMNTEAFF. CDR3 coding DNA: TGTGCCAGCAGCCAAGACGGGGACATGAGGCGGATGAACACTGAAGCTTTCTTT.

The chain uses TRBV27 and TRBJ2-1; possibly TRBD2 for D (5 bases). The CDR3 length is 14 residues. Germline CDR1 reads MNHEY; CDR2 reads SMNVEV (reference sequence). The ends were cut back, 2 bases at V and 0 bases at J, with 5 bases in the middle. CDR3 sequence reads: CASSLGSSYNEQFF. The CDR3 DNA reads TGTGCCAGCAGTTTAGGGAGCTCCTACAATGAGCAGTTCTTC.

The CDR3 DNA reads as TGTGCCAGCAGCGCCCGACTAGCGGGGGGGCACACAGATACGCAGTATTTT. It yields the protein CASSARLAGGHTDTQYF. The V and J genes are TRBV4-2 and TRBJ2-3; TRBD2 matches at 14 bases. This CDR3 region has 17 residues. Germline trimming cut 5 bases from V and 2 bases from J; bases unmatched to any gene: 6. In germline, CDR1 is LGHNA, CDR2 YNFKEQ.

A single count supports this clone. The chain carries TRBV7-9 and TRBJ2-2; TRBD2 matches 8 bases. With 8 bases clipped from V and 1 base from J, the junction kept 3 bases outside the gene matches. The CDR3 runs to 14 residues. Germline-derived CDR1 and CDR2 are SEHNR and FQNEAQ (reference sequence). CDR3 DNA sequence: TGTGCCAGCCGCGCGGGGGGGAACACCGGGGAGCTGTTTTTT. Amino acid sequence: CASRAGGNTGELFF.

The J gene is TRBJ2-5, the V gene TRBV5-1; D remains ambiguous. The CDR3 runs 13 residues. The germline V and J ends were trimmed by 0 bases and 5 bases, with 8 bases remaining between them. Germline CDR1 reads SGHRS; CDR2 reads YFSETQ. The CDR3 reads CASSLGSGETQYF. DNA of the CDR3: TGCGCCAGCAGCTTGGGGTCCGGGGAGACCCAGTACTTC.

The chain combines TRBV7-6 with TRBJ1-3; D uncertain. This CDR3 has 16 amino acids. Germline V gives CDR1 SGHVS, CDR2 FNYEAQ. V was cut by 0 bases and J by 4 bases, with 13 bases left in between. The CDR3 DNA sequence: TGTGCCAGCAGCTTAGCGACATCTGGCACCGGAAACACCATATATTTT. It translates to CASSLATSGTGNTIYF.

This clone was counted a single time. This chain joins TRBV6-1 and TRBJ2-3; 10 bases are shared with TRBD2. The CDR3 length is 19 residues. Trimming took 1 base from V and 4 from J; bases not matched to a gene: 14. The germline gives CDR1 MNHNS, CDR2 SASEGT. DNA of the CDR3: TGTGCCAGCAGTGAAGATACCCCCTGGAGCGGGAGGGGTGCAGATACGCAGTATTTT. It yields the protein CASSEDTPWSGRGADTQYF.

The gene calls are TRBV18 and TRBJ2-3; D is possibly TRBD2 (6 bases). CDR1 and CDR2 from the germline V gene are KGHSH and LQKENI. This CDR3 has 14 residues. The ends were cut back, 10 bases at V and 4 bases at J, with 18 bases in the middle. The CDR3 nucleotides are TGTGCCACCACCCCGGGACTTGGGCCAGATACGCAGTATTTT. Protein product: CATTPGLGPDTQYF. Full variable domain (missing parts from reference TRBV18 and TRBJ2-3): NAGVMQNPRHLVRRRGQEARLRCSPMKGHSHVYWYRQLPEEGLKFMVYLQKENIIDESGMPKERFSAEFPKEGPSILRIQQVVRGDSAAYFCATTPGLGPDTQYFGPGTRLTVL.

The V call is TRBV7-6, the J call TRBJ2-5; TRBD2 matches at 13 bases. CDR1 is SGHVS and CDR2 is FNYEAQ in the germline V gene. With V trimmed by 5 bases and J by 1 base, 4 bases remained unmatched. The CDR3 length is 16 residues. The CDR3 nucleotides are TGTGCCAGCAGCGGGACTAGCGGGGTGTCCCAAGAGACCCAGTACTTC. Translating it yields CASSGTSGVSQETQYF. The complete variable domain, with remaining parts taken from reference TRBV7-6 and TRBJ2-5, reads GAGVSQSPRYKVTKRGQDVALRCDPISGHVSLYWYRQALGQGPEFLTYFNYEAQQDKSGLPNDRFSAERPEGSISTLTIQRTEQRDSAMYRCASSGTSGVSQETQYFGPGTRLLVL.

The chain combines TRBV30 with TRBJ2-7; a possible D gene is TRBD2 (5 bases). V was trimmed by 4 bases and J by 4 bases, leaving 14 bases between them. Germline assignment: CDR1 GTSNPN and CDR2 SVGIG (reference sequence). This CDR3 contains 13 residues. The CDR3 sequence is CAWTPGSEYEQYF. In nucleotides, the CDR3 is TGTGCCTGGACGCCGGGGTCAGAATACGAGCAGTACTTC.

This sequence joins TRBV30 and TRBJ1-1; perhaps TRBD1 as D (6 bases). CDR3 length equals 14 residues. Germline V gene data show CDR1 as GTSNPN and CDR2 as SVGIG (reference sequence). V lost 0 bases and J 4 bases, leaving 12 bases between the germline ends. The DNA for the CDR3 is TGTGCCTGGAGTGTACAGCAGGGGTTCACTGAAGCTTTCTTT. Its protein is CAWSVQQGFTEAFF.

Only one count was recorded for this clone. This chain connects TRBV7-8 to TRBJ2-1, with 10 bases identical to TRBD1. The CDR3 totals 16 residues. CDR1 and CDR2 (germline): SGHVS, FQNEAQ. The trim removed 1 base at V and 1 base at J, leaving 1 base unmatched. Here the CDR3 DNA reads TGTGCCAGCAGCTTAGGGACAGGGGGGTCCTACAATGAGCAGTTCTTC. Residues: CASSLGTGGSYNEQFF.

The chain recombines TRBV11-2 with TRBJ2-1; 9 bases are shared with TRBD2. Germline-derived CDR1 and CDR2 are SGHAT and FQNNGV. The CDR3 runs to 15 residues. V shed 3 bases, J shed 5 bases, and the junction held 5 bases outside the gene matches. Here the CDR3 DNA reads TGTGCCAGCAGCTTTAGCGGGGGTAAAAACAATGAGCAGTTCTTC. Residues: CASSFSGGKNNEQFF.

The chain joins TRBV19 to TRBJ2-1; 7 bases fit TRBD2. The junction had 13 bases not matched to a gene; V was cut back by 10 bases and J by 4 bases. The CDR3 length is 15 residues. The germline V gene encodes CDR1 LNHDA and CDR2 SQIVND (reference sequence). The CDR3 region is CATSGAAGIYNEQFF. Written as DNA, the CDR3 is TGTGCCACCAGCGGGGCAGCGGGAATATACAATGAGCAGTTCTTC.

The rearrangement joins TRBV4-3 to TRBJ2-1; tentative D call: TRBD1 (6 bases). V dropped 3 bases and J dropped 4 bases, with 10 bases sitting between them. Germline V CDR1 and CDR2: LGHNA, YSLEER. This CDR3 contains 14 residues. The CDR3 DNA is TGCGCCAGCAGCCATTCGGACAGTTACAATGAGCAGTTCTTC. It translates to CASSHSDSYNEQFF.